This record covers a single T cell receptor (beta chain). Under the authors' procedure: Amplification of reference gene primers provided the estimated nucleated cell counts. Sequencing was performed with immunoSEQ multiplex PCR; in TCRdb, only in-frame clones are kept and a portion is missing. V and J calls and clone size are given by that table; D and trimming were obtained from the DNA. The data show under 200,000 clones, almost 80% seen once. The entry originates in a study of blood T cell repertoires in COVID-19. Background on the study: Acute-phase and convalescent COVID-19 samples originated in the United States, Italy and Spain. In each case, the material was cDNA or gDNA derived from T cells, B-cell-depleted T cells, or PBMCs.

V gave up 1 base and J gave up 1 base; unmatched junction bases: 0. Per the germline V gene, CDR1 is SGHVS and CDR2 is FNYEAQ. This CDR3 has 15 amino acids. Sample: peripheral blood. J is TRBJ1-1 and V is TRBV7-6, with 10 bases that match TRBD1. The TCR comes from a man between 60 and 75 years old with active or convalescent COVID-19. CDR3 DNA sequence: TGTGCCAGCAGCTTAGGGACAGGGGGGAACACTGAAGCTTTCTTT. Its translation: CASSLGTGGNTEAFF.